This entry lists 16 T cell receptor beta chains sequenced from one sample in a study of T cell changes during pregnancy in multiple sclerosis. The assay was immunoSEQ multiplex PCR, and TCRdb's table has in-frame clones only and misses some. The table has over 80,000 clones, about nine tenths seen once. Sequences were derived from peripheral blood, sampled in the second trimester of pregnancy. Every receptor here comes from a female donor in good health, enrolled as a control in a pregnancy study.

In the case of this clone: At one boundary the junction diverges from the germline segment, which might be a read error. The chain carries TRBV7-7 and TRBJ2-5; weak D call: TRBD2 (6 bases). This CDR3 has 14 residues. Germline V gives CDR1 SSHAT, CDR2 FNYEAQ (reference sequence). This CDR3 is CASSLGTAGETQYF. The CDR3 DNA sequence: TGTGCTAGCAGCCTCGGGACTGCTGGGGAGACCCAGTACTTC.

This chain links TRBV25-1 with TRBJ1-2; no clear D gene. The CDR3 consists of 14 residues. The V end was cut by 2 bases, the J end by 4 bases, with 11 bases between. Germline CDR1 MGHDK, CDR2 SYGVNS. In nucleotides, the CDR3 is TGTGCCAGCAGTGAAAGGAGACGGAGCTATGGCTACACCTTC. Its protein is CASSERRRSYGYTF.

The chain links TRBV4-3 to TRBJ2-2; TRBD2 matches at 7 bases. V gave up 0 bases and J gave up 5 bases; unmatched junction bases: 9. Germline CDR1 LGHNA, CDR2 YSLEER. This CDR3 is built from 17 residues. Here the CDR3 reads CASSQDTQAGETGELFF. Here the CDR3 DNA reads TGCGCCAGCAGCCAAGATACCCAGGCGGGGGAAACCGGGGAGCTGTTTTTT.

This chain uses TRBV28 with TRBJ2-5, with D tentatively TRBD2 (5 bases). CDR3 length: 13 amino acids. The ends were cut back, 10 bases at V and 1 base at J, with 13 bases in the middle. Germline CDR1 reads MDHEN; CDR2 reads SYDVKM. In DNA, the CDR3 is TGTGCCACCTGGGCGGGCATCCAAGAGACCCAGTACTTC. It codes for CATWAGIQETQYF.

This CDR3 reads CASSSTWTGRNEKLFF. For the CDR3, the DNA is TGTGCCAGTAGTTCAACCTGGACAGGGCGTAATGAAAAACTGTTTTTT. This chain connects TRBV19 to TRBJ1-4; 8 nucleotides line up with TRBD1. Per the germline V gene, CDR1 is LNHDA and CDR2 is SQIVND (reference sequence). The length of the CDR3 is 16 residues. V trimming: 5 bases; J trimming: 4 bases; junction bases outside the gene matches: 9.

The V and J genes are TRBV28 and TRBJ1-2, with a tentative D call TRBD1 (6 bases). This CDR3 comprises 13 residues. Trimming cost V 3 bases and J 4 bases, with 9 bases left between them. The germline CDR1 and CDR2 sequences are MDHEN and SYDVKM. CDR3 in amino acids: CASSFQQGYGYTF. The CDR3 nucleotides read TGTGCCAGCAGTTTTCAACAGGGCTATGGCTACACCTTC.

This sequence joins TRBV9 and TRBJ2-3; 11 nucleotides agree with TRBD2. Trimming cost V 0 bases and J 1 base; bases outside gene matches: 1. Germline V lookup: CDR1 SGDLS, CDR2 YYNGEE. The CDR3 runs to 16 residues. The CDR3 nucleotides are TGTGCCAGCAGCGTAGGACTAGCGGGGCGCACAGATACGCAGTATTTT. It is translated as CASSVGLAGRTDTQYF.

This clone was observed a few times. The CDR3 DNA follows: TGTGCCAGCTCACCGGGACAGGGGGAGGGTCAGCCCCAGCATTTT. It translates to CASSPGQGEGQPQHF. V usage is TRBV18 and J usage is TRBJ1-5, with TRBD1 matching 11 bases. Unmatched junction bases numbered 4, after V lost 3 bases and J lost 6 bases. Germline V gives CDR1 KGHSH, CDR2 LQKENI. The CDR3 covers 15 residues.

The rearrangement joins TRBV7-9 to TRBJ1-1; 11 nucleotides line up with TRBD1. This CDR3 comprises 17 residues. V was clipped by 5 bases and J by 1 base; unmatched bases: 9. Germline CDR1 is SEHNR and CDR2 is FQNEAQ (reference sequence). CDR3 in DNA: TGTGCCAGCAGCCCCGGGACAGGGGGTATCGGGAACACTGAAGCTTTCTTT. Amino acid sequence: CASSPGTGGIGNTEAFF.

The V call is TRBV13, the J call TRBJ2-1; D is possibly TRBD2 (5 bases). Germline V lookup: CDR1 PRHDT, CDR2 FYEKMQ (reference sequence). The CDR3 loop spans 20 amino acids. Trimming removed 4 bases at V and 0 bases at J, with 25 bases between. The CDR3 sequence is CASSSDPAPPAANSYNEQFF. The CDR3 region has the DNA TGTGCCAGCAGCTCCGACCCCGCCCCTCCAGCGGCGAACTCCTACAATGAGCAGTTCTTC.

This clone appeared a single time. The V call is TRBV5-1, the J call TRBJ1-4; D remains ambiguous. The V gene's germline CDR1 is SGHRS and CDR2 YFSETQ. The V end lost 4 bases, the J end lost 10 bases, and 17 bases lay between the germline ends. The CDR3 is made up of 14 amino acids. Here the CDR3 reads CASSPVTHEAKLFF. For the CDR3, the DNA is TGCGCCAGCAGCCCGGTGACCCATGAGGCAAAACTGTTTTTT.

This clone was observed a few times. The rearrangement joins TRBV5-1 to TRBJ1-6, with D maybe TRBD1 (5 bases). V lost 0 bases, J lost 9 bases, and 13 bases lay in between. CDR1 and CDR2 (germline): SGHRS, YFSETQ. The CDR3 sequence is 15 residues long. CDR3: CASSLEGALSSPLHF. Written as DNA, the CDR3 is TGCGCCAGCAGCTTGGAAGGGGCGCTGAGTTCACCCCTCCACTTT. Complete variable domain (other parts from reference TRBV5-1 and TRBJ1-6): KAGVTQTPRYLIKTRGQQVTLSCSPISGHRSVSWYQQTPGQGLQFLFEYFSETQRNKGNFPGRFSGRQFSNSRSEMNVSTLELGDSALYLCASSLEGALSSPLHFGNGTRLTVT.

The chain is built from TRBV7-6 and TRBJ2-3; D not certain. V was shortened by 3 bases and J by 5 bases, with 9 bases between the two germline ends. CDR1 SGHVS and CDR2 FNYEAQ come from the germline V gene. This CDR3 region has 13 residues. This CDR3 is CASSLRLLDTQYF. As DNA, the CDR3 is TGTGCCAGCAGCTTGAGATTACTAGATACGCAGTATTTT.

This clone was seen a few times. CDR3 amino acids: CASIRPGTSSHEQYF. The CDR3 bases are TGTGCCAGCATCAGACCCGGGACTAGCTCGCACGAGCAGTACTTC. The chain links TRBV6-1 to TRBJ2-7, with 9 nucleotides matching TRBD2. The V gene's germline CDR1 is MNHNS and CDR2 SASEGT. This CDR3 region has 15 residues. V was pared by 7 bases and J by 5 bases, with 12 bases of the junction left unmatched.

As concerns this clone: The junction differs from germline at one of its ends, possibly a read error. This chain joins TRBV18 and TRBJ2-7, with 11 bases fitting TRBD2. The CDR3 has 16 residues. Germline CDR1 KGHSH, CDR2 LQKENI. The CDR3 DNA reads TGTGCCAGCTCGCCACTAGCGGGGGTCCTCTCCTACGAGCAGTACTTC. Protein: CASSPLAGVLSYEQYF.

This sequence joins TRBV30 and TRBJ1-6; TRBD1 might be the D (5 bases). This CDR3 region has 16 residues. Deletions cut 2 bases from V and 0 bases from J, with 11 bases between. Germline V gene lookup returns CDR1 GTSNPN and CDR2 SVGIG (reference sequence). The CDR3 coding sequence is TGTGCCTGGAGTCTGACAGTGACCTCCTATAATTCACCCCTCCACTTT. Amino acid sequence: CAWSLTVTSYNSPLHF.